A selection of T cell receptor beta chains follows, all from one sample in a study of T cell responses to AZD1222 COVID-19 vaccine. Clones were read by immunoSEQ multiplex PCR, and TCRdb kept only the in-frame ones, dropping some. The sample records roughly 28,000 clones, around 90% being singletons. The specimen comprised peripheral blood, sampled on day 0 of AZD1222 vaccination. The receptor set was obtained from an adult in good health. Each CDR3 is given with its conserved first and last residue. D genes are given only for firm matches. A row's size may be missing; if present it is once, few, many or a size class.

TRBJ2-2 . . TRBV19 TGTGCCAGTAGTATAATCAACACCGGGGAGCTGTTTTTT CASSIINTGELFF
TRBJ1-5 . . TRBV30 TGTGCCTGGAGTAGCTCCTCCAATCAGCCCCAGCATTTT CAWSSSSNQPQHF
TRBJ1-6 . . TRBV6-6 TGTGCCACCAGTATGACATCCTATAATTCACCCCTCCACTTT CATSMTSYNSPLHF
TRBJ1-3 . . TRBV28 TGTGCCAGCAGTTTATGGGAGGGGGGCTCTGGAAACACCATATATTTT CASSLWEGGSGNTIYF
TRBJ2-7 . . TRBV11-3 TGTGCCAGCAGCTTAAATCGGGGGTCCTACGAGCAGTACTTC CASSLNRGSYEQYF
TRBJ1-1 . . TRBV29-1 TGCAGCGCCGTCGGGACGCGAGGGACTGAAGCTTTCTTT CSAVGTRGTEAFF
TRBJ1-5 . . TRBV12-3/TRBV12-4 TGTGCCAGCTCCGGGACCGGAGGTCAGCCCCAGCATTTT CASSGTGGQPQHF
TRBJ2-3 TRBD2 . TRBV25-1 TGTGCCAGCAGTGAATCAGGACTAGCGGAGACAGATACGCAGTATTTT CASSESGLAETDTQYF
TRBJ2-7 . . TRBV7-9 TGTGCCAGTGAGGGCGGTTCCTACGAGCAGTACTTC CASEGGSYEQYF
TRBJ2-7 . . TRBV6-5 TGTGCCAGCACCAATAGCGGAGGAAGGGGATACGAGCAGTACTTC CASTNSGGRGYEQYF
TRBJ2-7 TRBD2 . TRBV10-1 TGCGCCAGCAGTGATAGCGGGGGCCTCTACGAGCAGTACTTC CASSDSGGLYEQYF
TRBJ1-1 TRBD1 . TRBV7-3 TGTGCCAGCAGCTCGCAATCAGGGGGCACTGAAGCTTTCTTT CASSSQSGGTEAFF
TRBJ1-2 . . TRBV20-1 TGCAGTGCTAGTGTTTCTCGGGGGGGCGGATCTGATGGCTACACCTTC CSASVSRGGGSDGYTF
TRBJ1-2 TRBD1 . TRBV28 TGTGCCAGCAGTTTAATGGGGACAGGGGACTATGGCTACACCTTC CASSLMGTGDYGYTF
TRBJ2-3 TRBD2 . TRBV7-2 TGTGTCGGGGGGAGTAACACAGATACGCAGTATTTT CVGGSNTDTQYF
TRBJ2-1 . . TRBV10-3 TGTGCCATCACCGTGACCCGTGCAGGGAACGGTTACAATGAGCAGTTCTTC CAITVTRAGNGYNEQFF
TRBJ1-1 . . TRBV6-5 TGTGCCAGCAGTTCCCCCCGGGTCCGGATGAACACTGAAGCTTTCTTT CASSSPRVRMNTEAFF
TRBJ1-5 . . TRBV3-1/TRBV3-2 TGTGCCAGCAGCGGTAATAGCAATCAGCCCCAGCATTTT CASSGNSNQPQHF
TRBJ2-2 . once TRBV3-1/TRBV3-2 TGTGCCAGCAGCCAGCCAGCGAGTTCGAACACCGGGGAGCTGTTTTTT CASSQPASSNTGELFF
TRBJ1-1 . . TRBV30 TGTGCCTGGAGGGAGAACACTGAAGCTTTCTTT CAWRENTEAFF
TRBJ2-5 . . TRBV5-1 TGCGCCAGCAGCTCCATAACAGGATCCTCGTACCAAGAGACCCAGTACTTC CASSSITGSSYQETQYF
TRBJ2-7 TRBD1 . TRBV2 TGTGCCAGCAGTGAAGCCCTGGACAGGGTCTACGAGCAGTACTTC CASSEALDRVYEQYF
TRBJ2-5 TRBD2 . TRBV5-1 TGCGCCAGCAGTACGGCGGGAGAGGCGACCCAGTACTTC CASSTAGEATQYF
TRBJ2-1 . . TRBV6-2/TRBV6-3 TGTGCCAGCAGTGACCCCCACAATGAGCAGTTCTTC CASSDPHNEQFF
TRBJ2-7 . . TRBV6-5 TGTGCCAGCAGTTACTCGGGTCTCACGAACGAGCAGTACTTC CASSYSGLTNEQYF
TRBJ1-1 . few TRBV5-6 TGTGCCAGCAGCTTGGTGGAGGACTCCGAAGCTTTCTTT CASSLVEDSEAFF
TRBJ2-7 TRBD2 . TRBV3-1/TRBV3-2 TGTGCCAGCAGCCAAGGACTAGCGGAAGCCTACGAGCAGTACTTC CASSQGLAEAYEQYF
TRBJ1-1 . few TRBV7-2 TGTGCCAGCAGCTGGCAAAGGGCGGCGGGCACTGAAGCTTTCTTT CASSWQRAAGTEAFF
TRBJ2-1 TRBD2 . TRBV7-3 TGTGCCAGCAGCTCCAATCGGACTAGCGGGAGCGAGGGTAAGCAGTTCTTC CASSSNRTSGSEGKQFF
TRBJ1-1 . . TRBV6-5 TGTGCCAGCAGTTACTCGCGGCAGATGAACACTGAAGCTTTCTTT CASSYSRQMNTEAFF
TRBJ2-1 TRBD2 . TRBV24-1 TGTGCCACCAGTGCCCCGGGTAGCGGGAGAAATGAGCAGTTCTTC CATSAPGSGRNEQFF
TRBJ1-3 . . TRBV7-9 TGTGCCAGCAGCTTAGCCGCTCCGGGACGTAGCTCTGGAAACACCATATATTTT CASSLAAPGRSSGNTIYF
TRBJ2-2 . . TRBV5-1 TGCGCCAGCAGCTTGGTCCCGGGGGCAGGAACCGGGGAGCTGTTTTTT CASSLVPGAGTGELFF